Below, 27 T cell receptor beta chains from the same sample are listed, as sequenced in a study of T cell changes during pregnancy in multiple sclerosis. Here immunoSEQ multiplex PCR was the method, and the copy in TCRdb shows in-frame clones only, minus some. The sample includes about 57,000 clones, 93% seen only once; the top ten take roughly 1.8%. The sequenced sample was peripheral blood, obtained after pregnancy. These TCRs come from a female donor with multiple sclerosis, enrolled in a pregnancy study.

The genes are TRBV19 and TRBJ2-7; 14 bases line up with TRBD2. Germline lookup yields CDR1 LNHDA and CDR2 SQIVND (reference sequence). Trimming at V came to 6 bases and at J to 0 bases, leaving 13 bases not matched to a gene. The CDR3 runs to 19 residues. DNA for the CDR3: TGTGCCAGTAGCGAAGACGGGAGACTAGCGGGAGGGTACTCCTACGAGCAGTACTTC. Residues: CASSEDGRLAGGYSYEQYF.

CDR3 nucleotide sequence: TGTGCCAGCAGCTTAAACAGGGCTAGCAATCAGCCCCAGCATTTT. Its translation is CASSLNRASNQPQHF. V gene TRBV7-8 combines with J gene TRBJ1-5; tentative D call: TRBD1 (6 bases). The V end was cut by 2 bases, the J end by 0 bases, with 8 bases between. The CDR3 sequence is 15 residues long. Germline V gene lookup returns CDR1 SGHVS and CDR2 FQNEAQ.

The chain employs TRBV19 and TRBJ2-2; 10 bases agree with TRBD2. Germline CDR1 reads LNHDA; CDR2 reads SQIVND (reference sequence). CDR3 length: 16 residues. V was clipped by 4 bases and J by 5 bases; unmatched bases: 7. This CDR3 is CASSTRLAGGTGELFF. As DNA, the CDR3 is TGTGCCAGTAGTACCCGACTAGCGGGCGGAACCGGGGAGCTGTTTTTT.

In the case of this clone: The junction departs from germline at one end; a sequencing error may be responsible. This chain connects TRBV5-6 to TRBJ2-7, with 9 bases fitting TRBD2. CDR3 size: 15 residues. Germline V gene lookup returns CDR1 SGHDT and CDR2 YYEEEE. The CDR3 nucleotides read TGTGCCAGCAGCTCTACCGGGACTAGCTCGATGGGGCAGCACTTC. Its translation is CASSSTGTSSMGQHF.

This chain joins TRBV5-4 and TRBJ2-2; a possible D gene is TRBD1 (6 bases). Germline V CDR1 and CDR2: SGHNT, YYREEE (reference sequence). Trimming stripped 2 bases from V and 1 base from J, with 6 bases between. The CDR3 length is 14 residues. The CDR3 DNA is TGTGCCAGCAGCTTACAGGGGAACACCGGGGAGCTGTTTTTT. Amino acids: CASSLQGNTGELFF.

This clone was detected once. The chain combines TRBV5-6 with TRBJ2-1; no clear D gene. Germline V CDR1 and CDR2: SGHDT, YYEEEE. Trimming removed 4 bases from V and 6 bases from J, with 17 bases in between. CDR3 size: 15 residues. CDR3 sequence (DNA): TGTGCCAGCAGCCCACTCGAACCGGGTTCCAATGAGCAGTTCTTC. Translating it yields CASSPLEPGSNEQFF.

V usage is TRBV7-2 and J usage is TRBJ2-7; perhaps TRBD2 as D (6 bases). CDR1 is SGHTA and CDR2 is FQGNSA in the germline V gene. The ends were cut back, 5 bases at V and 5 bases at J, with 22 bases in the middle. This CDR3 has 16 amino acids. DNA for the CDR3: TGTGCCAGCAGCCTTGGCCGGGGGACGCCGTCTCACGAGCAGTACTTC. It is translated as CASSLGRGTPSHEQYF.

This clone was seen just once. The chain carries TRBV5-1 and TRBJ2-7; 9 bases align to TRBD2. Germline V lookup: CDR1 SGHRS, CDR2 YFSETQ. The length of the CDR3 is 16 residues. V lost 6 bases to trimming and J lost 0 bases; unmatched junction nucleotides: 10. The CDR3 is CASTVSGRGSSYEQYF. The CDR3 DNA is TGCGCCAGCACCGTTAGCGGGAGAGGCAGCTCCTACGAGCAGTACTTC.

This clone was seen once. V gene TRBV14 combines with J gene TRBJ2-1; weak D call: TRBD2 (5 bases). CDR1 and CDR2 from the germline V gene are SGHDN and FVKESK. Trimming took off 0 bases at V and 8 bases at J, with 17 bases between the two ends. The CDR3 extends over 16 amino acids. The CDR3 DNA follows: TGTGCCAGCAGCCAAGATTTCCCACCTAGCATCGATGAGCAGTTCTTC. It codes for CASSQDFPPSIDEQFF. The entire variable domain, with the rest obtained from reference TRBV14 and TRBJ2-1, is as follows: EAGVTQFPSHSVIEKGQTVTLRCDPISGHDNLYWYRRVMGKEIKFLLHFVKESKQDESGMPNNRFLAERTGGTYSTLKVQPAELEDSGVYFCASSQDFPPSIDEQFFGPGTRLTVL.

In its sample, this clone was seen once. The CDR3 is CASSQAFYNEQFF. CDR3 nucleotide sequence: TGTGCCAGCAGCCAAGCCTTCTACAATGAGCAGTTCTTC. This chain uses TRBV14 with TRBJ2-1; D gene unclear. The germline CDR1 and CDR2 sequences are SGHDN and FVKESK. CDR3 size: 13 residues. V lost 1 base and J 3 bases, leaving 4 bases between the germline ends.

The J gene is TRBJ2-3, the V gene TRBV28; perhaps TRBD2 as D (6 bases). CDR1 is MDHEN, CDR2 SYDVKM, per germline. There are 16 residues in the CDR3. V was clipped by 4 bases and J by 0 bases, with 14 bases between them. In DNA, the CDR3 is TGTGCCAGCAGTTGGGTGTACGGGGGTAGCACAGATACGCAGTATTTT. Translated, it gives CASSWVYGGSTDTQYF.

This chain connects TRBV7-3 to TRBJ1-1, with D perhaps TRBD1 (6 bases). The CDR3 has 13 amino acids. Germline V gives CDR1 SGHTA, CDR2 FQGTGA. Trimming shortened V by 4 bases and J by 0 bases, and 6 bases separated the two germline ends. The CDR3, as DNA: TGTGCCAGCAGCTGGGGGCTGAACACTGAAGCTTTCTTT. As protein: CASSWGLNTEAFF.

V and J are TRBV7-9 and TRBJ1-2, with 11 bases fitting TRBD1. V gave up 5 bases and J gave up 9 bases; unmatched junction bases: 5. Germline CDR1 and CDR2: SEHNR and FQNEAQ (reference sequence). This CDR3 is built from 13 residues. DNA of the CDR3: TGTGCCAGCAGCGTAGGACAGGGGGCAAGCTACACCTTC. It yields the protein CASSVGQGASYTF.

V gene TRBV5-4 combines with J gene TRBJ1-5, with D hard to call. In germline, CDR1 is SGHNT, CDR2 YYREEE (reference sequence). The V and J ends lost 3 bases and 11 bases respectively, with 27 bases between them. This CDR3 comprises 17 residues. The CDR3 loop reads CASSYPGSGEWQGAQHF. CDR3 in DNA: TGTGCCAGCAGCTACCCGGGATCCGGGGAGTGGCAAGGAGCCCAGCATTTT.

This chain connects TRBV7-9 to TRBJ2-5, with D perhaps matching TRBD1 (6 bases). The CDR3 totals 15 residues. Per germline, CDR1 SEHNR and CDR2 FQNEAQ (reference sequence). V lost 5 bases to trimming and J lost 2 bases, with 15 bases between them. The CDR3 sequence: CASSPGHTPQETQYF. CDR3 sequence (DNA): TGTGCCAGCAGCCCGGGACACACCCCTCAAGAGACCCAGTACTTC.

The CDR3 region is CASSLSGWKTEAFF. CDR3 nucleotides: TGTGCCAGCAGCCTTTCGGGGTGGAAAACTGAAGCTTTCTTT. The V gene is TRBV5-6, the J gene TRBJ1-1; D call uncertain. V was cut by 4 bases and J by 5 bases, with 15 bases left in between. The CDR3 has 14 amino acids. CDR1 and CDR2 (germline): SGHDT, YYEEEE.

The rearrangement links TRBV5-1 to TRBJ2-2; a weak D match, TRBD2 (6 bases). V was cut by 0 bases and J by 5 bases, with 8 bases left in between. This CDR3 region has 14 residues. CDR1 and CDR2 (germline): SGHRS, YFSETQ. The CDR3 loop is CASSLVAGTGELFF. CDR3 nucleotide sequence: TGCGCCAGCAGCTTGGTGGCGGGAACCGGGGAGCTGTTTTTT.

This clone has more than one count but fewer than ten. The J gene is TRBJ1-1, the V gene TRBV11-2; D possibly corresponds to TRBD1 (5 bases). From germline, CDR1 is SGHAT and CDR2 FQNNGV. The V and J ends lost 4 bases and 1 base respectively, with 16 bases between them. The CDR3 contains 16 residues. CDR3 sequence (DNA): TGTGCCAGCAGCTCTCATGGGAGGGGCAAGAACACTGAAGCTTTCTTT. Protein product: CASSSHGRGKNTEAFF.

The chain uses TRBV11-2 and TRBJ2-7; 7 bases agree with TRBD2. The CDR3 covers 15 residues. V gave up 1 base and J gave up 5 bases; unmatched junction bases: 8. Germline CDR1 SGHAT, CDR2 FQNNGV. The CDR3 protein is CASSLGQRGVDEQYF. In nucleotides, the CDR3 is TGTGCCAGCAGCTTAGGACAGCGGGGCGTCGACGAGCAGTACTTC.

This clone was seen just once. V gene TRBV28 combines with J gene TRBJ2-1; 11 bases are a match to TRBD1. Germline CDR1 is MDHEN and CDR2 is SYDVKM. V lost 2 bases and J lost 13; bases outside the gene matches: 4. The CDR3 has 13 residues. CDR3 residues: CASSLHRTGGQFF. The CDR3 DNA reads TGTGCCAGCAGTTTACATAGGACAGGGGGCCAGTTCTTC.

The V and J genes are TRBV5-4 and TRBJ2-1; tentative D call: TRBD2 (5 bases). There are 14 residues in the CDR3. V was pared by 4 bases and J by 3 bases, with 11 bases between. Per germline, CDR1 SGHNT and CDR2 YYREEE (reference sequence). Written as DNA, the CDR3 is TGTGCCAGCAGCCAGATCGAGGGCTACAATGAGCAGTTCTTC. Protein: CASSQIEGYNEQFF.

The gene calls are TRBV5-1 and TRBJ2-1, with 9 bases matching TRBD2. The CDR3 contains 15 residues. The V segment lost 5 bases and the J segment 3 bases; nucleotides outside the gene matches: 6. Looked up from germline, CDR1 is SGHRS and CDR2 is YFSETQ. CDR3 region: CASSHSGSGYNEQFF. CDR3 bases: TGCGCCAGCAGTCATAGCGGGAGTGGCTACAATGAGCAGTTCTTC.

This clone has only one observation. This chain links TRBV13 with TRBJ2-3; 8 nucleotides agree with TRBD1. The CDR3 contains 20 residues. CDR1 is PRHDT and CDR2 is FYEKMQ in the germline V gene (reference sequence). V lost 2 bases and J lost 0; bases outside the gene matches: 16. Here the CDR3 DNA reads TGTGCCAGCAGCTTATCCCTTCCGGCTTGGCAGGGGGCTAGCACAGATACGCAGTATTTT. It translates to CASSLSLPAWQGASTDTQYF.

V usage is TRBV19 and J usage is TRBJ1-2; 9 positions match TRBD1. Looked up from germline, CDR1 is LNHDA and CDR2 is SQIVND (reference sequence). The CDR3 contains 16 residues. The V segment lost 4 bases and the J segment 1 base; nucleotides outside the gene matches: 7. In DNA form, the CDR3 reads TGTGCCAGTAGTAGAACAGGGGGCGCAGGTAACTATGGCTACACCTTC. This encodes CASSRTGGAGNYGYTF.

The V and J genes are TRBV9 and TRBJ1-2; TRBD1 matches 10 bases. This CDR3 has 15 amino acids. In germline, CDR1 is SGDLS, CDR2 YYNGEE. V lost 4 bases, J lost 5 bases, and 8 bases stayed unmatched. CDR3 loop: CASSRGQGVRYGYTF. CDR3 DNA: TGTGCCAGCAGCCGAGGACAGGGGGTTAGGTATGGCTACACCTTC.

The chain is built from TRBV5-6 and TRBJ2-1, with D uncertain. With 0 bases removed from V and 10 bases from J, the gap between germline ends came to 8 bases. The CDR3 runs 12 residues. From germline, CDR1 is SGHDT and CDR2 YYEEEE. The CDR3 spells CASSLGLGEQFF. The CDR3 DNA follows: TGTGCCAGCAGCTTGGGGCTAGGAGAGCAGTTCTTC.

The genes are TRBV25-1 and TRBJ1-4; 8 positions agree with TRBD1. Trimming at V came to 5 bases and at J to 5 bases, leaving 7 bases not matched to a gene. Germline V gene data show CDR1 as MGHDK and CDR2 as SYGVNS. This CDR3 has 15 residues. The CDR3 spells CASSNSRTGNEKLFF. CDR3 DNA sequence: TGTGCCAGCAGTAACTCCCGGACAGGGAATGAAAAACTGTTTTTT.